This T cell receptor beta chain was captured in a study of control samples from healthy donors and cancer patients (dated by TCRdb to about 2020). CDR1 and CDR2 were assigned from the germline V gene (reference sequence) as LNHNV and YYDKDF. From cysteine to phenylalanine, the CDR3 is 18 amino acids long. CDR3 DNA only is kept here, 54 bases in frame from base 1. V loses 1 base at its end and J loses 2 bases; junction bases beyond the gene matches: 6. Concerning this clone itself: The target of this receptor is not known. No base quality values were provided; no much bigger clone lies one nucleotide off.

The library relied on the immunoSEQ multiplex PCR assay. In TCRdb, the immuneACCESS table is reduced to in-frame sequences with V and J assigned. These tables do not hold every clone; where another copy was compared, an unresolved V gene accounts for under half, and the others remain unexplained. The sample table lists roughly 100,000 clones, about 80% of them with a count of one. Over 10% of the sample is taken by the ten largest. The material sequenced was blood. Recombination linked TRBV15 to TRBJ2-1; TRBD2 lines up with 12 middle nucleotides. The origin of this receptor is a woman aged 50 to 60 in good health. The DNA is as follows: TGTGCCACCAGCAGAGCCCCGACTAGCGGGAGTCCCTACAATGAGCAGTTCTTC. This gives the protein CATSRAPTSGSPYNEQFF.